The table lists the clone carrying this T cell receptor (beta chain) with a few counts. For the second PCR, which ran for about 6 to 11 cycles, a sample-barcoded 5' primer and a J-beta primer mix were used. TCRdb passed the 5' RACE reads through MiXCR, listing each CDR3 protein once. The sample shows 1.5 million to 2 million distinct CDR3 sequences, over 25% of them seen only once. Individuals who donated were healthy Caucasians from Russia aged roughly 6 to 100. Peripheral blood, roughly 9.1 milliliters per donor, was collected. Total RNA extraction produced at least 5.5 micrograms (per sample) for the study. This sample stems from a study of blood T cells in healthy people across ages. Germline V gene lookup returns CDR1 LNHNV and CDR2 YYDKDF (reference sequence). The CDR3 runs 15 residues. Unmatched junction bases numbered 7, after V lost 2 bases and J lost 4 bases.

The sequence was collected from a woman aged 25 to 39 in good health. The genes are TRBV15 and TRBJ1-1, with TRBD1 matching 7 bases. Sequenced: blood. CDR3 sequence: CATSRLTGEGTEAFF. The DNA of the CDR3 is TGTGCCACCAGCAGACTTACAGGGGAGGGCACTGAAGCTTTCTTT.